These 15 T cell receptor beta chains originate from one sample sequenced in a study of blood T cell repertoires in COVID-19. The protocol was immunoSEQ multiplex PCR, while the TCRdb copy is restricted to in-frame clones and leaves out a portion. In the table there are 200,000 or so clones, about 89% of which are singletons. Material: peripheral blood. The receptors were gathered from a man in his sixties who had recovered from COVID-19.

The V call is TRBV9, the J call TRBJ1-5; D remains ambiguous. The V and J ends lost 0 bases and 5 bases respectively, with 6 bases between them. The CDR3 consists of 13 residues. CDR1 is SGDLS and CDR2 is YYNGEE in the germline V gene. The CDR3 sequence: CASSVDEDQPQHF. The CDR3 DNA reads TGTGCCAGCAGCGTAGATGAGGATCAGCCCCAGCATTTT.

The CDR3 DNA reads as TGTGCCAGTAGTATACCGGGTCTCGGGGTTTTCACCGGGGAGCTGTTTTTT. It specifies CASSIPGLGVFTGELFF. V is TRBV19 and J is TRBJ2-2; a weak D match, TRBD2 (5 bases). Per germline, CDR1 LNHDA and CDR2 SQIVND (reference sequence). The CDR3 consists of 17 residues. V lost 2 bases and J 4 bases, leaving 17 bases between the germline ends.

The V gene is TRBV28, the J gene TRBJ1-2; TRBD1 matches at 10 bases. The CDR3 contains 15 residues. Germline CDR1 is MDHEN and CDR2 is SYDVKM. Trimming at V came to 5 bases and at J to 4 bases, leaving 7 bases not matched to a gene. This CDR3 is CASSARTGGPYGYTF. DNA of the CDR3: TGTGCCAGCAGTGCCCGGACAGGGGGTCCCTATGGCTACACCTTC.

V usage is TRBV7-2 and J usage is TRBJ2-2; 9 bases match TRBD2. This CDR3 is built from 17 residues. V lost 2 bases and J lost 4; bases outside the gene matches: 8. Germline V lookup: CDR1 SGHTA, CDR2 FQGNSA. The CDR3 here is CASSLFSGLASTGELFF. The CDR3 region has the DNA TGTGCCAGCAGCTTATTTTCTGGACTAGCGAGCACCGGGGAGCTGTTTTTT.

This clone has a single count. This chain's CDR3 is CASSLAPNEQYF. The CDR3 DNA reads as TGTGCCAGCAGCTTAGCTCCCAACGAGCAGTACTTC. This chain uses TRBV7-2 with TRBJ2-7; no reliable D call. CDR3 length equals 12 residues. Germline CDR1 is SGHTA and CDR2 is FQGNSA. The germline V and J ends were trimmed by 0 bases and 5 bases, with 5 bases remaining between them.

V usage is TRBV5-1 and J usage is TRBJ2-3, with D perhaps matching TRBD2 (6 bases). This CDR3 is built from 16 residues. Germline V gene sequence: CDR1 SGHRS, CDR2 YFSETQ. Trimming stripped 0 bases from V and 0 bases from J, with 11 bases between. The CDR3 nucleotides are TGCGCCAGCAGCTTGGACTTTAGCGGCAGCACAGATACGCAGTATTTT. Translation gives CASSLDFSGSTDTQYF.

This chain joins TRBV7-2 and TRBJ2-2, with 13 bases aligning to TRBD2. Germline V gives CDR1 SGHTA, CDR2 FQGNSA. V dropped 5 bases and J dropped 5; count of bases not matched to a gene: 2. CDR3 size: 15 residues. The CDR3 DNA reads TGTGCCAGCAGCCAGGGACTAGCGGGAACCGGGGAGCTGTTTTTT. It yields the protein CASSQGLAGTGELFF.

The chain joins TRBV24-1 to TRBJ2-1; 9 bases match TRBD2. The CDR3 extends over 15 amino acids. The germline CDR1 and CDR2 sequences are KGHDR and SFDVKD. With 3 bases clipped from V and 8 bases from J, the junction kept 7 bases outside the gene matches. This chain's CDR3 is CATSDGLAGVYEQFF. The CDR3 nucleotides read TGTGCCACCAGTGATGGGTTAGCGGGAGTATATGAGCAGTTCTTC.

The CDR3, as DNA: TGTGCCAGTAGTATGCAGGGGGCAAACTATGGCTACACCTTC. This encodes CASSMQGANYGYTF. The chain has TRBV19 and TRBJ1-2; 8 nucleotides line up with TRBD1. J gave up 2 bases and V 3 bases, and 2 bases lay outside the gene matches. The germline CDR1 and CDR2 sequences are LNHDA and SQIVND (reference sequence). The length of the CDR3 is 14 residues.

The V gene is TRBV19, the J gene TRBJ1-5; D unclear. The V gene lost 5 bases and the J gene lost 7 bases, with 15 bases spanning the gap. This CDR3 spans 14 amino acids. The V gene's germline CDR1 is LNHDA and CDR2 SQIVND (reference sequence). CDR3 DNA sequence: TGTGCCAGTAGTTCCCCCCCTTGGAGACAGCCCCAGCATTTT. This encodes CASSSPPWRQPQHF.

CDR3 in amino acids: CASRREGAYEQYF. In DNA, the CDR3 is TGTGCCAGTAGACGGGAGGGGGCCTACGAGCAGTACTTC. This sequence joins TRBV19 and TRBJ2-7; 8 bases are a match to TRBD2. From germline, CDR1 is LNHDA and CDR2 SQIVND (reference sequence). This CDR3 spans 13 amino acids. J gave up 2 bases and V 6 bases, and 3 bases lay outside the gene matches.

This clone was seen a single time. The chain is built from TRBV7-9 and TRBJ2-7; D gene uncertain. V lost 5 bases and J 3 bases, leaving 11 bases between the germline ends. The CDR3 has 13 residues. Per germline, CDR1 SEHNR and CDR2 FQNEAQ (reference sequence). Written as DNA, the CDR3 is TGTGCCAGCAGCCGAGGTCCCTACTACGAGCAGTACTTC. Translated: CASSRGPYYEQYF.

The V call is TRBV5-1, the J call TRBJ2-3; TRBD2 matches at 10 bases. Losses at the gene ends were 0 bases for V and 3 bases for J; bases not matched to a gene: 7. From germline, CDR1 is SGHRS and CDR2 YFSETQ. The CDR3 totals 17 residues. CDR3 protein: CASSLGGAGGRTDTQYF. CDR3 in DNA: TGCGCCAGCAGCTTGGGTGGAGCGGGAGGGCGTACAGATACGCAGTATTTT.

This chain uses TRBV20-1 with TRBJ2-1, with 7 bases lining up with TRBD1. The CDR3 totals 14 residues. With V trimmed by 3 bases and J by 4 bases, 6 bases remained unmatched. CDR1 is DFQATT and CDR2 is SNEGSKA in the germline V gene (reference sequence). The DNA of the CDR3 is TGCAGTGCTAGTTTAAGGGGGCAGTACAATGAGCAGTTCTTC. Translation gives CSASLRGQYNEQFF.

The rearrangement links TRBV20-1 to TRBJ2-7, with D maybe TRBD1 (5 bases). With 4 bases removed from V and 2 bases from J, the gap between germline ends came to 6 bases. There are 11 residues in the CDR3. CDR1 DFQATT and CDR2 SNEGSKA come from the germline V gene (reference sequence). The CDR3 DNA sequence: TGCAGTGCTACGACAGCCTACGAGCAGTACTTC. This encodes CSATTAYEQYF.